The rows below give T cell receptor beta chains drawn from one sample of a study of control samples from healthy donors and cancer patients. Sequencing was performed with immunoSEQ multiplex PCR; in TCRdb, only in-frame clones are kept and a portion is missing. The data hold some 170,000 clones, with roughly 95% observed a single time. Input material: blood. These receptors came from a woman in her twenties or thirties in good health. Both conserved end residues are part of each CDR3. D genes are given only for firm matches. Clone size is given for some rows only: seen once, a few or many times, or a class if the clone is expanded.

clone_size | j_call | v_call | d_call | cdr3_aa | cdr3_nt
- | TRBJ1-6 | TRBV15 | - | CATSRAPGGYNSPLHF | TGTGCCACCAGCAGAGCTCCCGGGGGGTATAATTCACCCCTCCACTTT
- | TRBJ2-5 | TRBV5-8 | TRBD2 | CASSFPSSGLAGVETQYF | TGTGCCAGCAGCTTCCCATCGAGTGGACTAGCGGGAGTGGAGACCCAGTACTTC
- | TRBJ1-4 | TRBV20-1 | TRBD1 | CSASLGQGVANEKLFF | TGCAGTGCTAGTCTGGGACAGGGGGTCGCTAATGAAAAACTGTTTTTT
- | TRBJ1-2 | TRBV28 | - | CASSLKRDSHYGYTF | TGTGCCAGCAGTTTGAAAAGGGATAGTCACTATGGCTACACCTTC
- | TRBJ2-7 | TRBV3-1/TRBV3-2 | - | CASSQAHRPHYEQYF | TGTGCCAGCAGCCAAGCACATAGACCCCACTACGAGCAGTACTTC
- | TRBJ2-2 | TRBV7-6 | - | CASSPTRPAGELFF | TGTGCCAGCAGCCCAACTAGACCCGCCGGGGAGCTGTTTTTT
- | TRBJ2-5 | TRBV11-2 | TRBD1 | CASSPGTEEETQYF | TGTGCCAGCAGCCCAGGGACAGAGGAAGAGACCCAGTACTTC
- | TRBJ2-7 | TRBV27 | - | CASSLRDPYYEQYF | TGTGCCAGCAGTCTCCGGGACCCATACTACGAGCAGTACTTC
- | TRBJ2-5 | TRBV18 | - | CASSPKKETQYF | TGTGCCAGCTCACCAAAAAAAGAGACCCAGTACTTC
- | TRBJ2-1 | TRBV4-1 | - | CASSQPDSSSYNEQFF | TGCGCCAGCAGCCAACCGGACTCGAGCTCCTACAATGAGCAGTTCTTC
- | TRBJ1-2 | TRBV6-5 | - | CASSSGRPYGYTF | TGTGCCAGTTCGTCGGGACGGCCCTATGGCTACACCTTC
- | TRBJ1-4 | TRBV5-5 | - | CASSLYAGMGEKLFF | TGTGCCAGCAGCTTGTATGCGGGAATGGGGGAAAAACTGTTTTTT
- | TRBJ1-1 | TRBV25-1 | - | CASSEVRNTEAFF | TGTGCCAGCAGTGAAGTCAGGAACACTGAAGCTTTCTTT
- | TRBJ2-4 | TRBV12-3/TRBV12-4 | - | CASRDRGKNIQYF | TGTGCCAGCCGGGACCGCGGCAAAAACATTCAGTACTTC
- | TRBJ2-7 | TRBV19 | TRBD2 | CASSMGMGLIYEQYF | TGTGCCAGTAGTATGGGGATGGGACTAATATACGAGCAGTACTTC
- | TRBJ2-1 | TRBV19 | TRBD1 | CASSMDRAVINEQFF | TGTGCCAGTAGTATGGACAGGGCGGTAATCAATGAGCAGTTCTTC
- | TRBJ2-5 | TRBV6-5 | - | CASRRNQETQYF | TGTGCCAGCAGACGGAACCAAGAGACCCAGTACTTC
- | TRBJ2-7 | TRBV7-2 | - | CASSSRGSRSVQYF | TGTGCCAGCAGCTCCCGAGGGAGTCGTTCCGTGCAGTACTTC
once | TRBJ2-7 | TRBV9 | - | CASSVANGYEQYF | TGTGCCAGCAGCGTAGCTAATGGCTACGAGCAGTACTTC
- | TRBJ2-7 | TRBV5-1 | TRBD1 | CASSLRGTGAYEQYF | TGCGCCAGCAGCTTGAGAGGGACAGGGGCCTACGAGCAGTACTTC
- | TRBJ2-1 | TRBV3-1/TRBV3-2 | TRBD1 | CASNTGDYNEQFF | TGTGCCAGCAACACAGGGGACTACAATGAGCAGTTCTTC
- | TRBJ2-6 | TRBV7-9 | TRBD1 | CASRAGTGGVGGNVLTF | TGTGCCAGCAGGGCCGGGACAGGGGGCGTTGGTGGCAACGTCCTGACTTTC
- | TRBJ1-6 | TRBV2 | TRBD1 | CASSLSGTENSPLHF | TGTGCCAGCAGCTTATCCGGGACAGAGAATTCACCCCTCCACTTT
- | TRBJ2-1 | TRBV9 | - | CASSDRMATPGPYNEQFF | TGTGCCAGCAGCGATCGTATGGCAACTCCAGGACCCTACAATGAGCAGTTCTTC
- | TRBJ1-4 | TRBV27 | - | CASSLSVATQLFF | TGTGCCAGCAGTTTATCGGTAGCAACGCAACTGTTTTTT
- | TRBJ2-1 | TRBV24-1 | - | CATSDFFVQFF | TGTGCCACCAGTGATTTTTTTGTGCAGTTCTTC
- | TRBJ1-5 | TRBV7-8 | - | CASRSGENQPQHF | TGTGCCAGCAGGTCGGGAGAAAATCAGCCCCAGCATTTT
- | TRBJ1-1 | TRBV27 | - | CASSLSSTGLRDNTEAFF | TGTGCCAGCAGTTTATCGAGCACGGGGTTACGGGACAACACTGAAGCTTTCTTT
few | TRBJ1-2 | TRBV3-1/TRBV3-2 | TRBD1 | CASSHSKGTGHGYTF | TGTGCCAGCAGCCACTCCAAAGGGACAGGACATGGCTACACCTTC
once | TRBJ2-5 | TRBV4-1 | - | CASSQVPLRGTQYF | TGCGCCAGCAGCCAAGTTCCGCTGAGGGGGACCCAGTACTTC
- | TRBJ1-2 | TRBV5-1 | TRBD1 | CASRSLTLGTGLYGYTF | TGCGCCAGCCGGTCGTTAACCCTCGGGACAGGGTTGTATGGCTACACCTTC
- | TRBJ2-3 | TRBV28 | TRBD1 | CASLPRDRGLTQYF | TGTGCCAGCCTTCCCCGGGACAGGGGATTGACGCAGTATTTT
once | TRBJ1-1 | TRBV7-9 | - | CASSLGGRAEAFF | TGTGCCAGCAGCTTAGGCGGTAGAGCTGAAGCTTTCTTT
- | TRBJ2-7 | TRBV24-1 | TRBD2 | CATSEGGLAVEQYF | TGTGCCACCAGTGAAGGGGGACTAGCGGTTGAGCAGTACTTC
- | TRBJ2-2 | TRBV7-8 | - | CASSLMGAVHTGELFF | TGTGCCAGCAGCTTAATGGGGGCAGTCCACACCGGGGAGCTGTTTTTT
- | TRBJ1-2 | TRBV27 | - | CASSLMGNYGYTF | TGTGCCAGCAGTTTAATGGGAAACTATGGCTACACCTTC
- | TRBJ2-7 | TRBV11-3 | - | CASSLGESYEQYF | TGTGCCAGCAGCTTAGGGGAATCCTACGAGCAGTACTTC
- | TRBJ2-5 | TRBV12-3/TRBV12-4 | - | CASSLGGGETQYF | TGTGCCAGCAGTTTAGGGGGTGGGGAGACCCAGTACTTC
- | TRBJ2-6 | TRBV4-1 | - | CASSQEDGFSGANVLTF | TGCGCCAGCAGCCAAGAGGACGGGTTCTCTGGGGCCAACGTCCTGACTTTC
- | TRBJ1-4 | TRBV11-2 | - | CATGVGRGRNNEKLFF | TGTGCCACCGGAGTAGGAAGGGGACGAAATAATGAAAAACTGTTTTTT
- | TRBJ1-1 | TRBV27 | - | CASSRTQNTEAFF | TGTGCCAGCAGTAGGACACAGAACACTGAAGCTTTCTTT
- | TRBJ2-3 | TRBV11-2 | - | CASSLAGRGYRTDTQYF | TGTGCCAGCAGCTTAGCGGGCAGGGGCTACCGCACAGATACGCAGTATTTT
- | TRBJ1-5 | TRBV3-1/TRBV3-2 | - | CASSQEGNQPQHF | TGTGCCAGCAGCCAAGAGGGAAATCAGCCCCAGCATTTT
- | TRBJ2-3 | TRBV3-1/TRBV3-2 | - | CASSQGLPIDTQYF | TGTGCCAGCAGCCAAGGTCTCCCAATTGATACGCAGTATTTT
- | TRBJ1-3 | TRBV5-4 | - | CASSLGPGNTIYF | TGTGCCAGCAGCTTGGGACCCGGAAACACCATATATTTT
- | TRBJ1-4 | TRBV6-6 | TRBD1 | CASRRTGADEKLFF | TGTGCCAGCAGGAGGACAGGGGCGGATGAAAAACTGTTTTTT
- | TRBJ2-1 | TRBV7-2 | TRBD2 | CASRPTSGRAHEQFF | TGTGCCAGCAGACCGACTAGCGGGAGGGCACATGAGCAGTTCTTC
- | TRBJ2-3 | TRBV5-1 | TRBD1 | CASSPGQVRDTQYF | TGCGCCAGCAGCCCGGGACAGGTACGAGATACGCAGTATTTT
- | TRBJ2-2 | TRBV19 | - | CASSMGAGELFF | TGTGCCAGTAGTATGGGCGCCGGGGAGCTGTTTTTT
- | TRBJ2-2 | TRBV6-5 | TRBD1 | CASGSGTDNTGELFF | TGTGCCAGCGGCAGTGGGACAGATAACACCGGGGAGCTGTTTTTT
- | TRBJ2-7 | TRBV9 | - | CASSVGPMVDEQYF | TGTGCCAGCAGCGTAGGCCCAATGGTAGACGAGCAGTACTTC
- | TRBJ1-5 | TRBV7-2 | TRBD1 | CASSLTGGGQPQHF | TGTGCCAGCAGCTTGACAGGGGGCGGTCAGCCCCAGCATTTT
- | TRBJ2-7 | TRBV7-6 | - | CASSLDPAPYYEQYF | TGTGCCAGCAGCTTAGACCCCGCTCCTTACTACGAGCAGTACTTC
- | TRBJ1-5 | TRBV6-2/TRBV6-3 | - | CASSFDNSNQPQHF | TGTGCCAGCAGTTTTGACAATAGCAATCAGCCCCAGCATTTT
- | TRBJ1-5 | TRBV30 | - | CALAVTDRPNFNQPQHF | TGTGCCCTAGCTGTAACGGACCGACCTAACTTCAATCAGCCCCAGCATTTT
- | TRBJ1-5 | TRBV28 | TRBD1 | CASSLQTGNQPQHF | TGTGCCAGCAGTCTACAGACAGGGAATCAGCCCCAGCATTTT
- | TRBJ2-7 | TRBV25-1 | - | CASSQGYTSYEQYF | TGTGCCAGCAGTCAGGGTTATACCTCCTACGAGCAGTACTTC
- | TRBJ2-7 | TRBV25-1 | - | CASSDRRGEFSEQYF | TGTGCCAGCAGTGACCGCAGGGGTGAATTCTCCGAGCAGTACTTC
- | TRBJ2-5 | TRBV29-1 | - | CSVIVSLETQYF | TGCAGCGTTATCGTTTCTTTGGAGACCCAGTACTTC
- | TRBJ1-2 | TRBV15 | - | CATSRDWTFPWVYGYTF | TGTGCCACCAGCAGAGACTGGACCTTCCCCTGGGTCTATGGCTACACCTTC